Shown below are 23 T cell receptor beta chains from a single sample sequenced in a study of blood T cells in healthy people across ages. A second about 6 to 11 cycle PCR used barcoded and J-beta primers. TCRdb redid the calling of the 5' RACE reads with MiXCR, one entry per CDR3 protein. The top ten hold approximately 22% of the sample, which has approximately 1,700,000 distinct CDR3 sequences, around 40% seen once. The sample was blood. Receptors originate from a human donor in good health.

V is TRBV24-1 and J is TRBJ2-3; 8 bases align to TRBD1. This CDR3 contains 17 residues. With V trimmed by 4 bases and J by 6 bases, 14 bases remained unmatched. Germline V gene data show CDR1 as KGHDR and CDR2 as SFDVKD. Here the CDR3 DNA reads TGTGCCACCAGTGACATTGGACAGGGTACGACCTTTGATACGCAGTATTTT. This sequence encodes CATSDIGQGTTFDTQYF.

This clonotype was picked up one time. CDR3 residues: CASSYDVLNRDRTWYGYTF. The CDR3, as DNA: TGTGCCAGCAGTTACGACGTCCTCAACCGGGACAGGACCTGGTATGGCTACACCTTC. The chain recombines TRBV6-2 or TRBV6-3 with TRBJ1-2; 8 bases align to TRBD1. The CDR3 contains 19 residues. Germline V CDR1 and CDR2: MNHEY, SVGEGT. J gave up 5 bases and V 2 bases, and 19 bases lay outside the gene matches.

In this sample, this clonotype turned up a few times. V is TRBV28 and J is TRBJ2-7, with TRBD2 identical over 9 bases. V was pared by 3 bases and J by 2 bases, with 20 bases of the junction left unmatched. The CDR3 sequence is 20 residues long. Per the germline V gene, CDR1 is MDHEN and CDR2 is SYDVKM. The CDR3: CASSFLGGVRLAGNAYEQYF. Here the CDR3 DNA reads TGTGCCAGCAGTTTCTTGGGGGGGGTTCGGCTAGCGGGAAATGCCTACGAGCAGTACTTC. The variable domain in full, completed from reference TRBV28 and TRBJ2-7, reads DVKVTQSSRYLVKRTGEKVFLECVQDMDHENMFWYRQDPGLGLRLIYFSYDVKMKEKGDIPEGYSVSREKKERFSLILESASTNQTSMYLCASSFLGGVRLAGNAYEQYFGPGTRLTVT.

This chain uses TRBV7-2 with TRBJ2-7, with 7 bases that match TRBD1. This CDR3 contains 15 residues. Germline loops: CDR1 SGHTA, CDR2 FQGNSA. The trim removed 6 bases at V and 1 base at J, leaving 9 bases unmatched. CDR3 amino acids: CASSQSWDRSYEQYF. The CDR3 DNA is TGTGCCAGCAGTCAAAGTTGGGACAGATCCTACGAGCAGTACTTC.

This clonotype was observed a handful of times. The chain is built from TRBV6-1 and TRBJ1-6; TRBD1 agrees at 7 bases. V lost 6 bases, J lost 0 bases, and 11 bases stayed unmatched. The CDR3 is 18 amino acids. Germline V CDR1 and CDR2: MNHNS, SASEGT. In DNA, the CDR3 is TGTGCCAGCAGCTTCAACAGGGGCCAGAGCTCCTATAATTCACCCCTCCACTTT. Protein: CASSFNRGQSSYNSPLHF.

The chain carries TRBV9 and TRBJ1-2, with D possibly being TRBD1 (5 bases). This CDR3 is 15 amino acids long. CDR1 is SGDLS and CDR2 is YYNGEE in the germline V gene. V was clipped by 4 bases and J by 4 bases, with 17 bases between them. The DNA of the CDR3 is TGTGCCAGCAGCCTCGGGGACGCCCTAGGCTATGGCTACACCTTC. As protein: CASSLGDALGYGYTF.

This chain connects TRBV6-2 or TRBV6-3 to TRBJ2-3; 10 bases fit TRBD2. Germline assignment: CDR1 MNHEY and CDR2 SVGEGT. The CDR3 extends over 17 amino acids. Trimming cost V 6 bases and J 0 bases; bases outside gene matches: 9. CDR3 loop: CASSTGLADSSTDTQYF. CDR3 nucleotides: TGTGCCAGCAGCACCGGACTAGCGGATTCTAGCACAGATACGCAGTATTTT.

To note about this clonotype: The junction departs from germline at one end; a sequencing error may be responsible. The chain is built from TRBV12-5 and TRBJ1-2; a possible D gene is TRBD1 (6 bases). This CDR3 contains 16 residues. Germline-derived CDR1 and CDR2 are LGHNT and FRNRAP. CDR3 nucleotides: TGTGCTGGTGGTTTGCCCAAGGACAGACCGAACTATGGCTACACCTTC. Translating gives CAGGLPKDRPNYGYTF.

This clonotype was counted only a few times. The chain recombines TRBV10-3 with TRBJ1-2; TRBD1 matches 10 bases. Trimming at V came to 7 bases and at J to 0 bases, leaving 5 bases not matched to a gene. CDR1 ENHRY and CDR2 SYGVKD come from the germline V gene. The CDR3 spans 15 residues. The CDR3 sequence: CAIKGQGSTNYGYTF. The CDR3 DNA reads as TGTGCCATCAAGGGACAGGGGTCGACTAACTATGGCTACACCTTC.

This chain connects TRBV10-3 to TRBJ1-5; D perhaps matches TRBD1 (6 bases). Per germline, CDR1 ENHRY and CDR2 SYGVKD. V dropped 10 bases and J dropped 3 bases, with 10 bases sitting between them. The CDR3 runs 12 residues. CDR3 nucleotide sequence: TGTGCCAGCTCGGGGGCCAATCAGCCCCAGCATTTT. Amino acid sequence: CASSGANQPQHF.

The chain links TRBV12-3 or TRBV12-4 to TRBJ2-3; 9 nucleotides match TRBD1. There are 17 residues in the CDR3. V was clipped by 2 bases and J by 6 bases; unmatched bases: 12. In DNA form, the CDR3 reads TGTGCCAGCAGTTTACCTGTGGGACAGGGAGGATCGGATACGCAGTATTTT. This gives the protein CASSLPVGQGGSDTQYF.

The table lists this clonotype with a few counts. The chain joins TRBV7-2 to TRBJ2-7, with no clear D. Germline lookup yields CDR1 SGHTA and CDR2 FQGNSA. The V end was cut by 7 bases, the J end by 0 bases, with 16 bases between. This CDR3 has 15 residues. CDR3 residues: CASTGRQLLSYEQYF. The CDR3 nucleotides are TGTGCCAGCACCGGTCGGCAGCTGCTCTCCTACGAGCAGTACTTC.

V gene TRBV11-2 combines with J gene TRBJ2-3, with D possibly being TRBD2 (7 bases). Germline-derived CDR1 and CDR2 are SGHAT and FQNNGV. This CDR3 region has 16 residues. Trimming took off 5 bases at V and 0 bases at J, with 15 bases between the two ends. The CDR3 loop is CASSQGTGGSTDTQYF. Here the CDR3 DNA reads TGTGCCAGCAGCCAGGGGACGGGGGGAAGCACAGATACGCAGTATTTT.

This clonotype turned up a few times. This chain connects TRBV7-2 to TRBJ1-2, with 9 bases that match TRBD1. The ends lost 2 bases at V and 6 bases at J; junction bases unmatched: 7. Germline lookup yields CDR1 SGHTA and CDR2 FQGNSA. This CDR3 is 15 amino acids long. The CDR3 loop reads CASSLRSRQGDGYTF. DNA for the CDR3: TGTGCCAGCAGCTTAAGGTCGAGACAGGGGGATGGCTACACCTTC.

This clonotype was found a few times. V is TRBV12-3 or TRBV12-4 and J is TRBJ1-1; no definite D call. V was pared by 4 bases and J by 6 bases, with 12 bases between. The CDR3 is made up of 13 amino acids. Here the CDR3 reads CASSSMVDPEAFF. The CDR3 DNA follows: TGTGCCAGCAGTTCCATGGTTGACCCTGAAGCTTTCTTT.

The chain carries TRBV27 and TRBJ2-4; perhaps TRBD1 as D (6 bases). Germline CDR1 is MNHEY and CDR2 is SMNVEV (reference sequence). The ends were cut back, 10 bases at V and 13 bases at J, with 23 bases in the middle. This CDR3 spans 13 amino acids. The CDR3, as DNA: TGTGCCACCCTTGGACAGAGAGCCAATGAGCAGTACTTC. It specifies CATLGQRANEQYF.

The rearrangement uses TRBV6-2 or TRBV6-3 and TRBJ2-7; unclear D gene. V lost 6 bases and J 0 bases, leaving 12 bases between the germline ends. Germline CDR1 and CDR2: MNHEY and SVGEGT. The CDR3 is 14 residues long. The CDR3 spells CASRSPGPSYEQYF. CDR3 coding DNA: TGTGCCAGCAGGTCCCCAGGACCCTCCTACGAGCAGTACTTC.

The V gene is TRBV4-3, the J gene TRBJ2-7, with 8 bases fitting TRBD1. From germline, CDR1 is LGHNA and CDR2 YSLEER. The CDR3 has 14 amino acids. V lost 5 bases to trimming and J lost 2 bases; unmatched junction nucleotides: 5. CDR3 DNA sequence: TGCGCCAGCAGCGTATGGACAGGGACCTACGAGCAGTACTTC. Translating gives CASSVWTGTYEQYF.

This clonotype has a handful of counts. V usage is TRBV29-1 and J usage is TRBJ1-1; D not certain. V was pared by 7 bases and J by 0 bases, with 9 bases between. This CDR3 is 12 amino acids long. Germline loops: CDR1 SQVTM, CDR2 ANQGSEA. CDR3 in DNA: TGCAGCGCTGGAAACATGAACACTGAAGCTTTCTTT. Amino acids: CSAGNMNTEAFF.

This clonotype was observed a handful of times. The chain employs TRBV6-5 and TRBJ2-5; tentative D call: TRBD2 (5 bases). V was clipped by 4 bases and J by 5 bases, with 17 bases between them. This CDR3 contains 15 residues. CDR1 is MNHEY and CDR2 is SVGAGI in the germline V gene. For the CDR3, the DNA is TGTGCCAGCAGTTTCTACGGAGGCAGCCATGAGACCCAGTACTTC. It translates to CASSFYGGSHETQYF.

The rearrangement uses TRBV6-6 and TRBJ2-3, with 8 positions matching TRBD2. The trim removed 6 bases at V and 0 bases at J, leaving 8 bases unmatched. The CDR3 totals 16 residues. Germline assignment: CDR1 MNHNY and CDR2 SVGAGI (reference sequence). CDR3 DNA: TGTGCCAGCAGCCTCGCAACTAGCGGAAGCACAGATACGCAGTATTTT. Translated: CASSLATSGSTDTQYF.

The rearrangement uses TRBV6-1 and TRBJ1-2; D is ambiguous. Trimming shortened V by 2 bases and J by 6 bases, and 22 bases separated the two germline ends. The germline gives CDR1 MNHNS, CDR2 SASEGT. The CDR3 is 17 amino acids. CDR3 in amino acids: CASSELESEEPNHGYTF. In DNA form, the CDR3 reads TGTGCCAGCAGTGAACTCGAGAGCGAAGAGCCTAATCATGGCTACACCTTC.

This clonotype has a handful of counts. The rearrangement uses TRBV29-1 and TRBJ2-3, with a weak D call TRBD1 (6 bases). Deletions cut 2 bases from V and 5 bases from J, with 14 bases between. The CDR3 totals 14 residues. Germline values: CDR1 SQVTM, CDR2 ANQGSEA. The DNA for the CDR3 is TGCAGCGTTGAAAGGGGGATAGGTGGAGATACGCAGTATTTT. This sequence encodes CSVERGIGGDTQYF.